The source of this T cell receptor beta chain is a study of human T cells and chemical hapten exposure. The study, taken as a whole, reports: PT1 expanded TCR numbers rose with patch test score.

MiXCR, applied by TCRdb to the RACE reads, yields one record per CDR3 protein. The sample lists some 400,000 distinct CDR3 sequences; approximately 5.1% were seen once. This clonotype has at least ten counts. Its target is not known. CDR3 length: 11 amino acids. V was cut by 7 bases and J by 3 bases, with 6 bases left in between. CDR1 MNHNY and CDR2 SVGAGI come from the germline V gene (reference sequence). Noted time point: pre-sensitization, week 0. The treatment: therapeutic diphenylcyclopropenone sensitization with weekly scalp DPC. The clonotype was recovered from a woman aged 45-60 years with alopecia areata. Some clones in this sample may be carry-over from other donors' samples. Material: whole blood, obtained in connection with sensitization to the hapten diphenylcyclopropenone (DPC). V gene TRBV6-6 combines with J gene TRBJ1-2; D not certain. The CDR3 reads CASIHHYGYTF. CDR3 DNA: TGTGCCAGCATCCACCACTATGGCTACACCTTC.